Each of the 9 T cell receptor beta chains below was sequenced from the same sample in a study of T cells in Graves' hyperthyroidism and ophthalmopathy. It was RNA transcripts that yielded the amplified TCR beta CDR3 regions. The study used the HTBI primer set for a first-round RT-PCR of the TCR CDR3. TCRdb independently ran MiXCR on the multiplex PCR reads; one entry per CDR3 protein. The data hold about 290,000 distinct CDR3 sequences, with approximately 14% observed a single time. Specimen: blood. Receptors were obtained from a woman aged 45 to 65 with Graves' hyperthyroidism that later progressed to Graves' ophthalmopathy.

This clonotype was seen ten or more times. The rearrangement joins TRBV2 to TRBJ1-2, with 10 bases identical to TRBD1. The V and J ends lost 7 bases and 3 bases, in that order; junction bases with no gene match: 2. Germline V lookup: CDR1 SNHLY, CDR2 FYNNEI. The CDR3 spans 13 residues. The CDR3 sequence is CASKDRGDYGYTF. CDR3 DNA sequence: TGTGCCAGCAAGGACAGGGGGGACTATGGCTACACCTTC.

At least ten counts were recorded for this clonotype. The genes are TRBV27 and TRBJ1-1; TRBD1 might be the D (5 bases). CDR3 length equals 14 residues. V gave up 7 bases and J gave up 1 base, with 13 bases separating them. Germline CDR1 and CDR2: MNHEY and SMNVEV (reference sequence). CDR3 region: CASTEGRRNTEAFF. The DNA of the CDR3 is TGTGCCAGCACCGAGGGACGGAGGAACACTGAAGCTTTCTTT.

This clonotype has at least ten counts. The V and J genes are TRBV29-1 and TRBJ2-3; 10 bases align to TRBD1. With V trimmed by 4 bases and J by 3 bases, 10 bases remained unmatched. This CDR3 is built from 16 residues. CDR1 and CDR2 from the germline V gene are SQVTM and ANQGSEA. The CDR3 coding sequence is TGCAGCGTTGCTTCCCCGGGACAGGGGATAACAGATACGCAGTATTTT. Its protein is CSVASPGQGITDTQYF.

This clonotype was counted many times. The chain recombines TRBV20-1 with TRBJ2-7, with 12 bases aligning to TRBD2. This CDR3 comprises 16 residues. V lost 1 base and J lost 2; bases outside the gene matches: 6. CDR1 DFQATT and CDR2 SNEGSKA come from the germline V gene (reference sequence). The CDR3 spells CSARVPTSGSPYEQYF. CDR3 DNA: TGCAGTGCTAGAGTCCCGACTAGCGGGAGCCCCTACGAGCAGTACTTC.

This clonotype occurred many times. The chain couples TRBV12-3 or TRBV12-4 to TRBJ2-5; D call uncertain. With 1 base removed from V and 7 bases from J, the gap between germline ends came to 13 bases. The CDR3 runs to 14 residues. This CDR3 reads CASSLGQAPGTQYF. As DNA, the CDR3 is TGTGCCAGCAGTTTAGGGCAGGCCCCCGGGACCCAGTACTTC.

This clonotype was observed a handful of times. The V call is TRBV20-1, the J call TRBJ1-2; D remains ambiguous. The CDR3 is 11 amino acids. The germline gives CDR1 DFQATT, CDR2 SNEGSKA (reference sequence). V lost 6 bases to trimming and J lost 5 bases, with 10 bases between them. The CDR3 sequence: CSATTGYGYTF. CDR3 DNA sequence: TGCAGTGCAACTACCGGGTATGGCTACACCTTC.

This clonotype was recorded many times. The CDR3 here is CASSSHRESPIIYEQYF. The CDR3 bases are TGTGCCAGCAGCTCACACAGGGAGTCGCCTATCATCTACGAGCAGTACTTC. The J gene is TRBJ2-7, the V gene TRBV7-9; tentative D call: TRBD1 (6 bases). Germline loops: CDR1 SEHNR, CDR2 FQNEAQ (reference sequence). This CDR3 has 17 residues. V lost 4 bases and J 3 bases, leaving 22 bases between the germline ends.

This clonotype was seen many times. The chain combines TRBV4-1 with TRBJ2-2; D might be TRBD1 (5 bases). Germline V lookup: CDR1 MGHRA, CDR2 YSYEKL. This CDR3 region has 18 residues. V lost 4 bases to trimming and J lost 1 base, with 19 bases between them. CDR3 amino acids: CASSPLRGIQGNTGELFF. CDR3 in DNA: TGCGCCAGCAGCCCTCTCAGAGGTATCCAGGGGAACACCGGGGAGCTGTTTTTT.

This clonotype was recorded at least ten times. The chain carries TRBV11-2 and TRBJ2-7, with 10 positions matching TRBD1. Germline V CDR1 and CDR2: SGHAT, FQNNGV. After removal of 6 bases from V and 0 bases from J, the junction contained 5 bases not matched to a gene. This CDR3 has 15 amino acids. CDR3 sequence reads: CASSLGTGVSYEQYF. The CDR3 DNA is TGTGCCAGCAGTCTCGGGACAGGGGTCTCCTACGAGCAGTACTTC.